This T cell receptor beta chain derives from a study of regulatory T cells in long-lasting Graves disease. Both iRepertoire HTBI primers and Arm-PCR of CDR3 regions were used to build the TCR beta libraries. TCRdb re-called the multiplex PCR reads with MiXCR, one entry per CDR3 protein. The sample lists about 440,000 distinct CDR3 sequences; more than 12% were seen once. Described time point: newly diagnosed GD, antithyroid drugs for less than 3 months. PBMCs were the source of the RNA used for TCR sequencing. The patients were drawn from one endocrinology department in Xi'an, China. In its sample, this clonotype was seen many times. The CDR3 runs to 15 residues. From germline, CDR1 is MDHEN and CDR2 SYDVKM. With 6 bases removed from V and 8 bases from J, the gap between germline ends came to 20 bases. This sample was also put to use in a study of T cells in Graves' hyperthyroidism and ophthalmopathy. That investigation notes: With the HTBI primer set, the TCR CDR3 went through a first round of RT-PCR.

This sequence originates from a woman aged 25 to 39 with Graves disease. The sequences come from peripheral blood mononuclear cells (PBMCs), collected at new diagnosis, from a patient treated with antithyroid drugs. The rearrangement links TRBV28 to TRBJ2-1, with D possibly TRBD2 on 6 matching bases. The CDR3 loop is CASSDQQARGDEQFF. DNA of the CDR3: TGTGCCAGCAGCGATCAACAGGCGCGGGGAGATGAGCAGTTCTTC.